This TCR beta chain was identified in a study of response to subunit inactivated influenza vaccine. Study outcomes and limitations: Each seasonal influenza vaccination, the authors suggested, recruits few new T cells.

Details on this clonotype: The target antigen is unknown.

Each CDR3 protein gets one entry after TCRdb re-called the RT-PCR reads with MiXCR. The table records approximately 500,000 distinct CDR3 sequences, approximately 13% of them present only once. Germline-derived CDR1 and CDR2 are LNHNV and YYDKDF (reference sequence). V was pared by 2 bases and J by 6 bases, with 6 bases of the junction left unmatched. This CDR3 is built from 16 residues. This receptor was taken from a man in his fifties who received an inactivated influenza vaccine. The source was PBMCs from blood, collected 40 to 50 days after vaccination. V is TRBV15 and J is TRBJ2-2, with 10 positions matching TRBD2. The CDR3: CATSRPSGGGSGELFF. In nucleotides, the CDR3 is TGTGCCACCAGCAGACCCAGCGGGGGGGGTTCCGGGGAGCTGTTTTTT.